The entry that follows covers one T cell receptor (beta chain) sequence. The trim removed 6 bases at V and 4 bases at J, leaving 7 bases unmatched. This CDR3 has 15 residues. Germline values: CDR1 KGHSH, CDR2 LQKENI. The data derive from a study of control samples from healthy donors and cancer patients. Sequenced by immunoSEQ multiplex PCR; TCRdb stores in-frame clones only, minus some. This sample has some 130,000 clones, with more than 80% found just once. Sequencing used blood. The clonotype was recovered from a man aged 35 to 55 in good health. The gene calls are TRBV18 and TRBJ1-5, with 9 positions matching TRBD1. The DNA of the CDR3 is TGTGCCAGCTCCTTAGTCGGACAGGGGAATCAGCCCCAGCATTTT. Encoded protein: CASSLVGQGNQPQHF.